The 14 T cell receptor beta chains listed next were all sequenced from one sample in a study of shared clonotypes between healthy human individuals. Positively selected for CCR7, the CD45RO-negative cells used as naive CD8 cells excluded terminally differentiated effector memory CD45RA+ cells. The protocol was immunoSEQ multiplex PCR, while the TCRdb copy is restricted to in-frame clones and leaves out a portion. The sample gives 700,000 to 950,000 clones, 90% to 97% of which show up once; less than 0.3% is in the top ten. The specimen was naive CD8+ T cells sorted from blood. The source is a man aged 25 to 45 in good health.

This clone was observed a single time. The chain combines TRBV6-1 with TRBJ2-7; 12 nucleotides align to TRBD2. Germline CDR1 and CDR2: MNHNS and SASEGT. J lost 7 bases, V lost 10 bases, and 11 bases had no gene match. CDR3 length: 14 residues. CDR3 sequence reads: CATVLAGGLREQYF. As DNA, the CDR3 is TGTGCCACCGTGCTAGCGGGAGGGCTTAGGGAGCAGTACTTC.

The chain employs TRBV5-5 and TRBJ2-1; 8 bases are shared with TRBD1. V shed 7 bases, J shed 6 bases, and the junction held 9 bases outside the gene matches. The CDR3 contains 14 residues. Per the germline V gene, CDR1 is SGHKS and CDR2 is YYEKEE (reference sequence). CDR3 sequence (DNA): TGTGCCAGCCTCCCAGGGGGCGCGATCAATGAGCAGTTCTTC. Translating it yields CASLPGGAINEQFF.

This clone was counted between two and nine times. Distinct nucleotide sequences in the sample also encode this CDR3. V usage is TRBV27 and J usage is TRBJ1-4, with a possible D match to TRBD1 (5 bases). The germline gives CDR1 MNHEY, CDR2 SMNVEV (reference sequence). V was clipped by 2 bases and J by 6 bases, with 10 bases between them. The CDR3 loop spans 14 amino acids. The CDR3: CASSLQGWDEKLFF. Here the CDR3 DNA reads TGTGCCAGCAGTTTACAGGGATGGGATGAAAAACTGTTTTTT. Variable domain in full (rest from reference TRBV27 and TRBJ1-4): EAQVTQNPRYLITVTGKKLTVTCSQNMNHEYMSWYRQDPGLGLRQIYYSMNVEVTDKGDVPEGYKVSRKEKRNFPLILESPSPNQTSLYFCASSLQGWDEKLFFGSGTQLSVL.

The V gene is TRBV15, the J gene TRBJ2-1; 8 bases are shared with TRBD2. Per the germline V gene, CDR1 is LNHNV and CDR2 is YYDKDF (reference sequence). The CDR3 totals 19 residues. V shed 2 bases, J shed 3 bases, and the junction held 15 bases outside the gene matches. The CDR3 loop is CATSRPGIILADNYNEQFF. The CDR3 DNA reads TGTGCCACCAGCAGACCGGGTATCATACTAGCGGATAACTACAATGAGCAGTTCTTC.

The chain links TRBV9 to TRBJ1-1; D unclear. The CDR3 runs to 9 residues. The V end was cut by 7 bases, the J end by 7 bases, with 5 bases between. Germline V gene data show CDR1 as SGDLS and CDR2 as YYNGEE. CDR3 DNA: TGTGCCAGCGGGGATGAAGCTTTCTTT. Translated: CASGDEAFF.

The V and J genes are TRBV12-5 and TRBJ1-3; no reliable D call. Looked up from germline, CDR1 is LGHNT and CDR2 is FRNRAP. This CDR3 contains 14 residues. The germline V and J ends were trimmed by 6 bases and 0 bases, with 9 bases remaining between them. CDR3: CASGTSGSGNTIYF. CDR3 coding DNA: TGTGCTAGTGGGACTTCCGGCTCTGGAAACACCATATATTTT.

The chain has TRBV5-4 and TRBJ2-2; weak D call: TRBD2 (6 bases). The CDR3 runs to 14 residues. Germline V gene data show CDR1 as SGHNT and CDR2 as YYREEE (reference sequence). Trimming took off 2 bases at V and 6 bases at J, with 11 bases between the two ends. The CDR3 sequence is CASSLWGGPGELFF. In nucleotides, the CDR3 is TGTGCCAGCAGCTTATGGGGAGGACCCGGGGAGCTGTTTTTT.

Here the CDR3 reads CASSAGEHRAYEQYF. In DNA, the CDR3 is TGTGCCAGCAGTGCTGGGGAGCACCGGGCCTACGAGCAGTACTTC. This rearrangement joins TRBV2 to TRBJ2-7; a weak D match, TRBD2 (5 bases). The CDR3 runs 15 residues. Trimming removed 4 bases at V and 2 bases at J, with 15 bases between. Germline CDR1 SNHLY, CDR2 FYNNEI.

This clone was seen only once. This same CDR3 is encoded by further DNA sequences in the sample. This sequence joins TRBV7-9 and TRBJ2-7; D uncertain. CDR3 length: 12 residues. CDR1 and CDR2 from the germline V gene are SEHNR and FQNEAQ (reference sequence). The V end lost 4 bases, the J end lost 3 bases, and 7 bases lay between the germline ends. The CDR3 spells CASSSYNYEQYF. The CDR3, as DNA: TGTGCCAGCAGCTCCTACAACTACGAGCAGTACTTC.

The CDR3, as DNA: TGTGCCAGCAGCGTAGCTCTAGCGGGAGGGCCGGTCACCGGGGAGCTGTTTTTT. Its translation: CASSVALAGGPVTGELFF. The chain joins TRBV9 to TRBJ2-2, with 12 bases lining up with TRBD2. CDR1 SGDLS and CDR2 YYNGEE come from the germline V gene. V shed 0 bases, J shed 4 bases, and the junction held 7 bases outside the gene matches. This CDR3 is built from 18 residues.

The chain uses TRBV27 and TRBJ2-7, with D possibly matching TRBD2 (6 bases). The CDR3 sequence is 14 residues long. Trimming cost V 7 bases and J 2 bases, with 15 bases left between them. The germline V gene has CDR1 MNHEY and CDR2 SMNVEV (reference sequence). CDR3 sequence reads: CASTPRAGTYEQYF. CDR3 coding DNA: TGTGCCAGCACCCCGCGGGCGGGGACCTACGAGCAGTACTTC.

V gene TRBV27 combines with J gene TRBJ2-1; 8 nucleotides agree with TRBD2. J gave up 9 bases and V 6 bases, and 13 bases lay outside the gene matches. There are 15 residues in the CDR3. Germline CDR1 and CDR2: MNHEY and SMNVEV (reference sequence). The CDR3 DNA follows: TGTGCCAGCAGAACCGGGACTAGTGGAGTCGGTGAGCAGTTCTTC. Protein: CASRTGTSGVGEQFF.

This rearrangement joins TRBV5-1 to TRBJ2-2; D unresolved. Germline-derived CDR1 and CDR2 are SGHRS and YFSETQ. This CDR3 is built from 12 residues. V lost 7 bases and J lost 10, with 14 bases in between. The CDR3 loop reads CASRGVFMELFF. The CDR3, as DNA: TGCGCCAGCCGTGGGGTTTTTATGGAGCTGTTTTTT.

This clone is a singleton in its sample. The chain couples TRBV19 to TRBJ2-6, with D hard to call. The CDR3 covers 14 residues. Germline CDR1 reads LNHDA; CDR2 reads SQIVND (reference sequence). Trimming took 7 bases from V and 0 from J, leaving 7 bases between them. The CDR3 here is CASTLSSGANVLTF. The CDR3 region has the DNA TGTGCCAGTACCTTGAGCTCTGGGGCCAACGTCCTGACTTTC. The full variable domain, rest sourced from reference TRBV19 and TRBJ2-6, is DGGITQSPKYLFRKEGQNVTLSCEQNLNHDAMYWYRQDPGQGLRLIYYSQIVNDFQKGDIAEGYSVSREKKESFPLTVTSAQKNPTAFYLCASTLSSGANVLTFGAGSRLTVL.